This entry lists 7 T cell receptor beta chains sequenced from one sample in a study of a mutant IDH1 vaccine in newly diagnosed glioma. Antigens for these TCRs are unknown. Data came from immunoSEQ multiplex PCR; TCRdb stores just in-frame clones and leaves some out. The sample consists of about 26,000 clones, approximately 82% of them appearing once. Time point in this sample: week 35, safety follow-up. All doses held 300 ug of mutant IDH1 20-mer peptide, with topical imiquimod. The material sequenced was PBMCs, taken from a glioma patient whose treatment included an IDH1 peptide vaccine. These receptors were collected from a man aged 25 to 40 with glioma.

The chain recombines TRBV6-6 with TRBJ2-7; maybe TRBD2 (7 bases). Trimming took off 7 bases at V and 1 base at J, with 14 bases between the two ends. Germline assignment: CDR1 MNHNY and CDR2 SVGAGI (reference sequence). This CDR3 region has 14 residues. The CDR3, as DNA: TGTGCCAGCACCAGGGGAGGGGGGTCCTACGAGCAGTACTTC. Encoded protein: CASTRGGGSYEQYF.

This chain connects TRBV13 to TRBJ1-1, with 7 bases aligning to TRBD1. V lost 2 bases and J lost 4; bases outside the gene matches: 7. The germline gives CDR1 PRHDT, CDR2 FYEKMQ (reference sequence). The CDR3 totals 15 residues. Written as DNA, the CDR3 is TGTGCCAGCAGCTTACTAACAGGGGTCTCCACTGAAGCTTTCTTT. Amino acid sequence: CASSLLTGVSTEAFF.

The chain has TRBV2 and TRBJ1-1; D remains ambiguous. Trimming took off 7 bases at V and 1 base at J, with 28 bases between the two ends. CDR3 size: 19 residues. Germline V gene lookup returns CDR1 SNHLY and CDR2 FYNNEI. CDR3 region: CASTFPSFVEHSTNTEAFF. CDR3 coding DNA: TGTGCCAGCACCTTCCCCAGCTTTGTAGAACACTCAACGAACACTGAAGCTTTCTTT.

The chain is built from TRBV2 and TRBJ1-4; unclear D gene. CDR3 length: 14 amino acids. Germline V lookup: CDR1 SNHLY, CDR2 FYNNEI. Trimming pared 4 bases from V and 7 bases from J, leaving 13 bases between. The CDR3 DNA reads as TGTGCCAGCAGTGTGGCTTCCCGGGGTGAAAAACTGTTTTTT. Translated, it gives CASSVASRGEKLFF.

V is TRBV5-4 and J is TRBJ2-7; 7 positions agree with TRBD1. The CDR3 length is 15 residues. The germline V gene has CDR1 SGHNT and CDR2 YYREEE (reference sequence). V was pared by 0 bases and J by 2 bases, with 5 bases of the junction left unmatched. The CDR3 here is CASSLVGQGAYEQYF. The CDR3 DNA reads TGTGCCAGCAGCTTGGTAGGCCAGGGGGCCTACGAGCAGTACTTC.

The sample holds one count of this clone. The V gene is TRBV6-1, the J gene TRBJ2-3; 14 bases fit TRBD2. CDR1 MNHNS and CDR2 SASEGT come from the germline V gene. The J segment lost 2 bases and the V segment lost 4 bases, leaving 14 bases of the junction unmatched. The CDR3 contains 20 residues. CDR3 nucleotides: TGTGCCAGCAGTGGGGGGTCATCCGGGACTAGCGGGGGATCCACAGATACGCAGTATTTT. This translates into CASSGGSSGTSGGSTDTQYF.

This chain links TRBV30 with TRBJ1-6; TRBD1 might be the D (6 bases). Trimming cost V 4 bases and J 5 bases, with 9 bases left between them. This CDR3 comprises 13 residues. Germline CDR1 GTSNPN, CDR2 SVGIG (reference sequence). The CDR3 loop is CAWTGENNSPLHF. CDR3 nucleotides: TGTGCCTGGACAGGGGAAAATAATTCACCCCTCCACTTT.